This T cell receptor (beta chain) was obtained from a study of blood T cell repertoires in COVID-19. CDR1 is MDHEN, CDR2 SYDVKM, per germline. The CDR3 covers 16 residues. Trimming shortened V by 2 bases and J by 4 bases, and 18 bases separated the two germline ends. The data were produced by immunoSEQ multiplex PCR, yet TCRdb's version contains in-frame clones alone and is incomplete. The data hold 200,000 to 250,000 clones, with around 90% observed a single time. The sample comprised PBMCs or T cells enriched from blood (not recorded which). V gene TRBV28 combines with J gene TRBJ2-7; D may be TRBD2 (5 bases). The sequence derives from a woman aged 30 to 39 with acute COVID-19. CDR3 protein: CASSLRRLADLYEQYF. CDR3 nucleotide sequence: TGTGCCAGCAGTTTACGGCGTCTAGCAGATTTATACGAGCAGTACTTC.